This TCR beta chain was profiled in a study of blood T cell repertoires in COVID-19. At the level of the study: From the United States, Italy and Spain came samples of acute and convalescent COVID-19.

CDR1 is MNHEY, CDR2 SVGAGI, per germline. V was clipped by 10 bases and J by 1 base; unmatched bases: 6. This CDR3 comprises 13 residues. As originally analysed: The authors estimated nucleated cell counts from reference gene primer amplification. Sequencing was performed with immunoSEQ multiplex PCR; in TCRdb, only in-frame clones are kept and a portion is missing. V, J and clone size are taken as reported in that table, and D and trimming were inferred from the DNA itself. In the table there are about 220,000 clones, approximately 88% of which are singletons. Those who participated ranged in age from about 18 to 89 years and resided in about two dozen US areas. Participants' reported clinical history set cohort assignment.

The source is a woman aged 25 to 39 with acute COVID-19. This sequence joins TRBV6-5 and TRBJ1-1; 7 bases map to TRBD1. Sequenced material: PBMCs or T cells enriched from blood (not recorded which). The CDR3 protein is CATSTGKNTEAFF. CDR3 DNA: TGTGCCACGTCGACAGGGAAGAACACTGAAGCTTTCTTT.